This is a list of T cell receptor beta chains from one sample in a study of follicular helper T cells after annual influenza vaccination. Generated by immunoSEQ multiplex PCR, the TCRdb table keeps only in-frame clones and is missing some. The sample holds about 9,400 clones, 82% seen once. Sample: CXCR5+ CD38- circulating T follicular helper cells from blood, taken on the day of influenza vaccination. The receptor source for this set is an adult who received the influenza vaccine. Each CDR3 is given with its conserved first and last residue. The D gene is left open where the match is weak. Clone size is not always given. Where it is, it says once, few, many or a class for expanded clones.

V	D	size	J	DNA	CDR3
TRBV7-2	.	.	TRBJ1-2	TGTGCCAGCAGCTTCGGGGGGACGGGGGTAGCGAAGGGCTACACCTTC	CASSFGGTGVAKGYTF
TRBV6-5	.	.	TRBJ1-1	TGTGCCAGCAGCCTAAGTGTTAACACTGAAGCTTTCTTT	CASSLSVNTEAFF
TRBV16	TRBD1	.	TRBJ1-5	TGTGCCAGCAGCCTATTACAGGGGGCCGGCCAGCCCCAGCATTTT	CASSLLQGAGQPQHF
TRBV5-1	TRBD1	.	TRBJ1-3	TGCGCCAGCAGCCGGGACAGCCTCCGGTCCGGAAACACCATATATTTT	CASSRDSLRSGNTIYF
TRBV2	.	.	TRBJ2-1	TGTGCCAGCAGTGTCTTGGATGAGCAGTTCTTC	CASSVLDEQFF
TRBV10-3	.	.	TRBJ1-5	TGTGCCATCAGTGAGTCGGGTGGGGCTGGCAATCAGCCCCAGCATTTT	CAISESGGAGNQPQHF
TRBV27	TRBD2	.	TRBJ2-1	TGTGCCAGCAGTTTAAGCGGGAGCTTTGACAATGAGCAGTTCTTC	CASSLSGSFDNEQFF
TRBV30	.	few	TRBJ2-3	TGTGCCTGGAGTATAAGGGGGGCGGATACGCAGTATTTT	CAWSIRGADTQYF
TRBV15	TRBD1	.	TRBJ1-2	TGTGCCACCAGCAGAGATCGCGACAGGGAACGGTATGGCTACACCTTC	CATSRDRDRERYGYTF
TRBV9	TRBD1	.	TRBJ1-1	TGTGCCAGCAGCGTAGCTGATTGGAGGGGGCGTGGGGACACTGAAGCTTTCTTT	CASSVADWRGRGDTEAFF
TRBV5-4	.	.	TRBJ2-2	TGTGCCAGCAGCTACGGACGGCAGGCCGGGGAGCTGTTTTTT	CASSYGRQAGELFF
TRBV10-3	.	.	TRBJ2-5	TGTGCCATCACTGCCGGGCCCCAAGAGACCCAGTACTTC	CAITAGPQETQYF
TRBV7-3	.	once	TRBJ2-3	TGTGCCAGCAGCTTAAATCCAGCGGTCACAGATACGCAGTATTTT	CASSLNPAVTDTQYF
TRBV21-1	.	once	TRBJ2-1	TGTGCCAGCAGCAAATTTGGACTAGCGGGAGACTCGTGTCCCACCAATGAGCAGTTCTTC	CASSKFGLAGDSCPTNEQFF
TRBV5-6	.	few	TRBJ2-5	TGTGCCAGCAGCTTGGTTCCCCAAGAGACCCAGTACTTC	CASSLVPQETQYF
TRBV7-9	.	.	TRBJ1-1	TGTGCCAGCAGCCTTCAGGGAACGAACACTGAAGCTTTCTTT	CASSLQGTNTEAFF
TRBV11-2	.	.	TRBJ2-5	TGTGCCAGCAGCCTACAAGGGAGTGCCGTGACCCAGTACTTC	CASSLQGSAVTQYF
TRBV15	.	.	TRBJ2-7	TGTGCCACCAGCAGCGGGACCCGCAAGCGCGAGCAGTACTTC	CATSSGTRKREQYF
TRBV7-9	TRBD1	.	TRBJ1-4	TGTGCCAGCAGCCCAGGGACAGGAGTATCTGAAAAACTGTTTTTT	CASSPGTGVSEKLFF
TRBV6-1	TRBD1	few	TRBJ1-5	TGTGCCAGCATGACCGACAGGGCAAGCAATCAGCCCCAGCATTTT	CASMTDRASNQPQHF
TRBV6-5	TRBD1	.	TRBJ2-4	TGTGCCAGCAGCTTGACAGGGAATAGGGACATTCAGTACTTC	CASSLTGNRDIQYF
TRBV5-1	TRBD2	.	TRBJ2-1	TGCGCCAGCAGCCCAATACAAACCCTCGGACTAGCGGGAGGCCACTCCTACAATGAGCAGTTCTTC	CASSPIQTLGLAGGHSYNEQFF
TRBV7-6	.	.	TRBJ2-7	TGTGCCAGCAGCTTGGCGAAAGGGCCCTACGAGCAGTACTTC	CASSLAKGPYEQYF
TRBV5-5	.	.	TRBJ1-1	TGTGCCAGCAGCCAGGACGGTGAAGCTTTCTTT	CASSQDGEAFF
TRBV5-1	.	.	TRBJ2-2	TGCGCCAGCAGCTTGCCAGCGGCCGGGGCCGGGGAGCTGTTTTTT	CASSLPAAGAGELFF
TRBV5-1	TRBD1	.	TRBJ1-2	TGCGCCAGCAGCTTGGATGGACAGGGGGGTGGCTACACCTTC	CASSLDGQGGGYTF
TRBV2	.	.	TRBJ1-1	TGTGCCAGCAATTGGTTGGGGGCGCAGAACACTGAAGCTTTCTTT	CASNWLGAQNTEAFF
TRBV20-1	.	.	TRBJ2-5	TGCAGTGCTCAAGTCTGGGAGACCCAGTACTTC	CSAQVWETQYF
TRBV18	.	.	TRBJ1-1	TGTGCCAGCTCACCACTGGTCCTGACCTCGGGAACTGAAGCTTTCTTT	CASSPLVLTSGTEAFF
TRBV28	TRBD2	once	TRBJ2-5	TGTGCCAGCAGTTTAGCGGCGGGAGGCATCGAGGAGACCCAGTACTTC	CASSLAAGGIEETQYF
TRBV6-1	.	.	TRBJ2-7	TGTGCCAGCAGTGCCACCGTCGGGGGATACGAGCAGTACTTC	CASSATVGGYEQYF
TRBV19	.	once	TRBJ1-2	TGTGCCAGTAGTATCGGGGAGTTCCCCTCCATCTATGGCTACACCTTC	CASSIGEFPSIYGYTF
TRBV7-9	.	.	TRBJ2-7	TGTGCCAGCAGCTTAGGAACAAGTGGTGGTGAGCAGTACTTC	CASSLGTSGGEQYF
TRBV15	.	.	TRBJ1-1	TGTGCCACCAGCAGAGGAAAGGACAGCGAGAGGGCTTTCTTT	CATSRGKDSERAFF
TRBV19	.	.	TRBJ2-7	TGTGCCAGTAGTATCAACCCAGCCTACGAGCAGTACTTC	CASSINPAYEQYF
TRBV12-5	.	.	TRBJ2-1	TGTGCTAGTGGTTTGGCATCGCGGGGTACGGGTAGGTATGAGCAGTTCTTC	CASGLASRGTGRYEQFF